This record looks at one T cell receptor (beta chain) sequence and its context. The record originates from a study of blood T cell repertoires in COVID-19. This CDR3 contains 14 residues. The V end was cut by 5 bases, the J end by 10 bases, with 15 bases between. Germline V gene lookup returns CDR1 SGHVS and CDR2 FQNEAQ. TCRdb's table, derived via immunoSEQ multiplex PCR, lists solely in-frame clones and lacks some. The sample consists of 100,000 to 150,000 clones, around nine tenths of them appearing once. The sample taken for sequencing was peripheral blood. The gene calls are TRBV7-8 and TRBJ1-6; a possible D gene is TRBD1 (6 bases). The receptor's source is a woman in her 70s with COVID-19, enrolled during active disease. This CDR3 is CASSGGQGNSPLHF. CDR3 coding DNA: TGTGCCAGCAGCGGCGGGCAGGGGAACTCACCCCTCCACTTT.